This T cell receptor beta chain was recovered during a study of shared clonotypes between healthy human individuals. Regarding the study as a whole: In this cohort, only blood was sampled, and tissue repertoires likely differ.

The study drew all its donors from Caucasian adults living in Nashville, Tennessee. This clone showed up just a few times. Its matching antigen is unknown. For each subset, genomic DNA was distributed in equal portions over several immunoSEQ plates. What was sequenced on ten immunoSEQ deep assay plates was unsorted PBMC DNA. The data were produced by immunoSEQ multiplex PCR, yet TCRdb's version contains in-frame clones alone and is incomplete. The repertoire holds a few hundred thousand clones, with around 80% as singletons. The germline V and J ends were trimmed by 6 bases and 5 bases, with 11 bases remaining between them. The CDR3 loop spans 13 amino acids. Per germline, CDR1 MNHEY and CDR2 SVGAGI.

The source of this sequence is a woman aged 40 to 55 in good health. Some clones in this sample may be carry-over from other donors' samples. This chain uses TRBV6-5 with TRBJ2-1; D gene unclear. The material sequenced was PBMCs. This CDR3 is CASSSEDHNEQFF. DNA for the CDR3: TGTGCCAGCAGCTCTGAGGACCACAATGAGCAGTTCTTC.